This record looks at one T cell receptor (beta chain) sequence and its context. J gave up 4 bases and V 3 bases, and 8 bases lay outside the gene matches. The CDR3 runs to 15 residues. Germline lookup yields CDR1 SGDLS and CDR2 YYNGEE. This entry is derived from a study of shared clonotypes between healthy human individuals. Study summary: Donor composition was a couple of women and a few men, aged 18 to 49.

Clones were read by immunoSEQ multiplex PCR, and TCRdb kept only the in-frame ones, dropping some. This sample has about half a million clones; more than 70% occur once, and the top ten carry around 11%. The rearrangement joins TRBV9 to TRBJ2-3, with 7 bases lining up with TRBD1. Material: PBMCs. The origin of this receptor is a woman in her thirties or forties in good health. Some clones in this sample may be carry-over from other donors' samples. The CDR3 DNA reads as TGTGCCAGCAGCGCGAGACAGGGTGGTTCAGATACGCAGTATTTT. Amino acids: CASSARQGGSDTQYF.